The present TCR beta chain was sequenced within a study of T-cell memory formation after mild COVID-19. TCRdb re-called the 5' RACE reads with MiXCR, one entry per CDR3 protein. The sample includes 260,000 or so distinct CDR3 sequences, 16% of them seen just once. Looked up from germline, CDR1 is MNHEY and CDR2 is SVGAGI. The ends were cut back, 1 base at V and 2 bases at J, with 11 bases in the middle. The CDR3 totals 15 residues. The receptor was isolated from a man between 18 and 29 years old who had mild COVID-19 (a few samples of this study predate the infection). Cell type and time point are not known. The V and J genes are TRBV6-5 and TRBJ2-5; D is possibly TRBD2 (6 bases). The sample taken for sequencing was PBMCs or a T cell subset sorted from them (not recorded which). Here the CDR3 reads CASSYLGLLQETQYF. DNA for the CDR3: TGTGCCAGCAGTTACTTGGGACTCTTACAAGAGACCCAGTACTTC.